This TCR beta chain was obtained from a study of blood T cell repertoires in COVID-19. Germline V CDR1 and CDR2: MNHEY, SVGEGT. The length of the CDR3 is 17 residues. The V end was cut by 0 bases, the J end by 2 bases, with 16 bases between. This table comes from immunoSEQ multiplex PCR, and its TCRdb copy is limited to in-frame clones, with some not included. The table has fewer than 300,000 clones, 84% seen once. V and J are TRBV6-2 or TRBV6-3 and TRBJ1-2; D might be TRBD1 (5 bases). Sequenced input: peripheral blood. This clonotype was obtained from a human donor in a cohort sampled during active COVID-19. The CDR3: CASSYSIAGLGNYGYTF. The CDR3 nucleotides read TGTGCCAGCAGTTACTCGATAGCAGGGCTGGGGAACTATGGCTACACCTTC.